The T cell receptor beta chain described here comes from a study of regulatory T cells in long-lasting Graves disease. Time point described: persistent/refractory GD, antithyroid drugs over 5 years with positive TRAb. PBMC RNA was the source of the TCR library. The CDR3 spans 16 residues. The ends were cut back, 0 bases at V and 7 bases at J, with 19 bases in the middle. Per germline, CDR1 DFQATT and CDR2 SNEGSKA (reference sequence). Findings and caveats of the study: Persistent disease was characterized by preferential usage of TRBV28, TRBJ1-2 and TRBJ2-5. It is possible that accuracy was reduced by the small size of the sample. Patients with persistent disease shared 2,500 or so public clonotypes, outpacing the roughly 950 shared by new patients. Graves' patients with persistent disease showed TCR diversity lower than patients newly diagnosed.

Assembly of TCR beta libraries relied on iRepertoire HTBI primers together with Arm-PCR of CDR3 regions. MiXCR, run by TCRdb on the multiplex PCR reads, gives a single entry per CDR3 protein. The sample holds 350,000 to 450,000 distinct CDR3 sequences, around 20% seen once. Points on this clonotype: The antigen is not known. A much larger clonotype is one base distant, so this may be a read error.

Source: peripheral blood mononuclear cells (PBMCs), taken when the disease was refractory, from a patient treated with antithyroid drugs. This clonotype was obtained from a female donor with Graves disease. V usage is TRBV20-1 and J usage is TRBJ2-1; perhaps D is TRBD1 or TRBD2 (5 bases each). CDR3 DNA: TGCAGTGCTAGAGATTTTGCAGGGACCGTGAGTAATGAGCAGTTCTTC. Translation: CSARDFAGTVSNEQFF.